This TCR beta chain was observed in a study of patients and donors after allogeneic stem cell transplantation. TCRdb used MiXCR to reprocess the RT-PCR reads, holding one entry per CDR3 protein. Of fewer than 180,000 distinct CDR3 sequences detected, about 36% appear once; the ten largest clones hold around half. The CDR3 runs 14 residues. V lost 3 bases, J lost 1 base, and 10 bases lay in between. CDR1 MNHEY and CDR2 SMNVEV come from the germline V gene (reference sequence). The receptor was isolated from a human donor who was either an allogeneic HSCT recipient or a stem cell or donor lymphocyte infusion donor (not recorded which). It is not recorded whose cells these are; they may come from a transplant donor. Specimen: blood, either unsorted or a sorted T cell fraction (not recorded which). The chain combines TRBV27 with TRBJ2-7, with D uncertain. The CDR3 reads CASSFARSSYEQYF. The CDR3 region has the DNA TGTGCCAGCAGTTTTGCCCGGTCGTCCTACGAGCAGTACTTC.